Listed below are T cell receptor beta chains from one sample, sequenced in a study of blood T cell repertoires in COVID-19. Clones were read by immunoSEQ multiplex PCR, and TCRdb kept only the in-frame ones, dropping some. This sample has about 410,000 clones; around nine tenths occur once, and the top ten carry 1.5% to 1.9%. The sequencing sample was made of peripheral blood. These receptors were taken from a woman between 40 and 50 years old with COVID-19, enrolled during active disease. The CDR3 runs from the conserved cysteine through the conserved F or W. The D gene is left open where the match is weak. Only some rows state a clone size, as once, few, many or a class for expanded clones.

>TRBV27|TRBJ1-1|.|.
TGTGCCAGCAGTTTATCAACTCCCCCGAACACTGAAGCTTTCTTT
CASSLSTPPNTEAFF
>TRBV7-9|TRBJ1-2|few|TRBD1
TGTGCCAGCAGCTCGCCCGGGACAGGGGGCTTTGGGGTCTATGGCTACACCTTC
CASSSPGTGGFGVYGYTF
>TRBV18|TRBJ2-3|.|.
TGTGCCAGCTCACCCGGGGGATTCAGCACAGATACGCAGTATTTT
CASSPGGFSTDTQYF
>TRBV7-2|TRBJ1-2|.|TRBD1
TGTGCCAGCAGCTCGGGACAGCGAGGTGGCTATGGCTACACCTTC
CASSSGQRGGYGYTF
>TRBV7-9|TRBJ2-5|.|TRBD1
TGTGCCAGCAGCTCCGAAGGGGGACAGGAGACCCAGTACTTC
CASSSEGGQETQYF
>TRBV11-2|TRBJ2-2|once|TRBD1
TGTGCCAGCAGCCCACAGGGGTTCGCGAACACCGGGGAGCTGTTTTTT
CASSPQGFANTGELFF
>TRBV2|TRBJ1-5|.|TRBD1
TGTGCCAGCAGACCCGGGACAGGGCTAGGTCAGCCCCAGCATTTT
CASRPGTGLGQPQHF
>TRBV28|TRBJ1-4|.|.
TGTGCCAGCAGTCCCCCGGGTTTGCTTAATGAAAAACTGTTTTTT
CASSPPGLLNEKLFF
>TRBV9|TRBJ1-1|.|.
TGTGCCAGCAGCGTAGTTGGACAGCAGAACACTGAAGCTTTCTTT
CASSVVGQQNTEAFF
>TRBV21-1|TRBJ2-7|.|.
TGTGCCAGCAGCAAATCGAAGGGTGGGGGAGACAGGGAAGGGGCCTACGAGCAGTACTTC
CASSKSKGGGDREGAYEQYF
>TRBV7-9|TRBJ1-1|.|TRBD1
TGTGCCAGCAGCCCCCTAGACAGGGCGGGGACTGAAGCTTTCTTT
CASSPLDRAGTEAFF
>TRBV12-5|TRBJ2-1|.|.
TGTGCTAGTGGTTCGACGGGGGGCCATGAGCAGTTCTTC
CASGSTGGHEQFF
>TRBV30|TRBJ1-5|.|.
TGTGCCTGGAATCTGGGGGCAGCGGATCAGCCCCAGCATTTT
CAWNLGAADQPQHF
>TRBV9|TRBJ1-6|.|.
TGTGCCAGCAGCACCTGGGACATAGGGACTAGATCACCCCTCCACTTT
CASSTWDIGTRSPLHF
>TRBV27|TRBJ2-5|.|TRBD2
TGTGCCAGCAGTTCTGGGACTAGCGCGGGGGGGTCCCAGTACTTC
CASSSGTSAGGSQYF
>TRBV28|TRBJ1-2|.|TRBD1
TGTGCCAGCAGTTTATTAGTCGGGACAGGGCATGGCTACACCTTC
CASSLLVGTGHGYTF
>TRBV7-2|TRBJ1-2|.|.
TGTGCCAGCAGCTCCAGGGGAGGGTCCTATGGCTACACCTTC
CASSSRGGSYGYTF
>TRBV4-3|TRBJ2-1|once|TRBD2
TGCGCCAGCAGCCAAGAGAGGGGGCGGGGGGGTTACAATGAGCAGTTCTTC
CASSQERGRGGYNEQFF
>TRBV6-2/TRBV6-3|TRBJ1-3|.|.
TGTGCCAGCAGACCTCAATCGAGACGGGGAGCTGGAAACACCATATATTTT
CASRPQSRRGAGNTIYF
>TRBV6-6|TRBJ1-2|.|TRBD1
TGTGCCAGCAGGGTGACAGGGGGCCGGGGCTACACCTTC
CASRVTGGRGYTF
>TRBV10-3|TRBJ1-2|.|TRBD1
TGTGCCATCAGCGCGGACAGGGGGGGCTACACCTTC
CAISADRGGYTF